This is a list of T cell receptor beta chains from one sample in a study of post-analysis software for immune sequencing data. TCRdb itself ran the PCR reads through MiXCR, one entry per CDR3 protein. The repertoire includes 750,000 to 950,000 distinct CDR3 sequences, approximately 50% of them detected once, and approximately 4.3% sits in the top ten. Sequenced material: blood. The receptors derive from a girl between 5 and 17 years old with multiple sclerosis. Each CDR3 is given with its conserved first and last residue.

j_call v_call cdr3_aa
TRBJ2-3 TRBV28 CASSLFGRDTDTQYF
- TRBV14 CASSQVPATYEQYF
TRBJ2-3 TRBV12-3/TRBV12-4 CASCTALSTDTQYF
TRBJ2-5 TRBV12-3/TRBV12-4 CASSSLAPGVEEQYF
- TRBV9 CASSVGISPLTEQYF
TRBJ2-7 TRBV7-3 CASSLSGNSYEQYF
TRBJ2-5 TRBV7-9 CASSGGPIGTQYF
- TRBV20-1 CSATGQGVEQYF
TRBJ1-2 TRBV20-1 CSESRVNYGYTF
TRBJ2-1 TRBV20-1 CSAETSRHNEQFF
TRBJ1-4 TRBV5-1 CASSLLGGQGPTNEKLFF
TRBJ1-2 TRBV29-1 CSVGGGESNYGYTF
TRBJ1-2 TRBV29-1 CSVETGGNGYTF
- TRBV29-1 CSVSRDESRYEQYF
TRBJ2-6 TRBV29-1 CSVETTGTSGANVLTF
TRBJ2-1 TRBV27 CASSGTGTTPQFF
TRBJ2-7 TRBV20-1 CSAITTARSYEQYF
TRBJ1-1 TRBV29-1 CSADGINTEAFF
TRBJ2-6 TRBV9 CASSVVGIPGANVLTF
TRBJ2-3 TRBV20-1 CSADNTDTQYF
- TRBV29-1 CSVHGDRVYEQYF
TRBJ2-5 TRBV29-1 CSADTSQETQYF
- TRBV4-2 CASSQASGSKETQYF
- TRBV20-1 CSASDISGTNYEQYF
TRBJ2-3 TRBV5-1 CASSGWTGGVADTQYF
TRBJ1-2 TRBV3-1 CASSQERDRDSGNYGYTF
TRBJ2-5 TRBV11-1 CASSLGTSGGLQETQYF
- TRBV27 CASHQIYYEQYF
TRBJ2-1 TRBV20-1 CSARDSLAGTGIYNEQFF
TRBJ2-7 TRBV10-3 CAISDLKLAGTYEQYF
TRBJ2-7 TRBV21-1 CASSKPGTVYEQYF
TRBJ2-1 TRBV7-9 CASSLGVLAGGLKDEQFF
TRBJ2-1 TRBV12-3/TRBV12-4 CVSSFAGGSNEQFF
TRBJ2-7 TRBV20-1 CSARGGLPYNEQYF
TRBJ2-1 TRBV2 CASGPDLGSAQFF
TRBJ1-1 TRBV5-1 CASSLHEWVEAFF
TRBJ2-6 TRBV2 CASTKGYSGANVLTF
TRBJ2-4 TRBV20-1 CSASLGAKNIQYF
- TRBV20-1 CSASGRNEQYF
TRBJ2-3 TRBV5-1 CASSLEVVASTDTQYF
TRBJ2-4 TRBV2 CASIGGPARAKNIQYF
TRBJ2-7 TRBV10-3 CAISDRSESSYEQYF
TRBJ2-4 TRBV27 CASSSSVAGRGEQYF
TRBJ1-2 TRBV5-6 CASSLEAGGGYTF
- TRBV5-1 CASSLGVQGHETQYF
TRBJ2-4 TRBV20-1 CSATGQGEFNKNIQYF
- TRBV7-8 CASSLARGNYEQYF